This T cell receptor beta chain is drawn from a study of blood T cell repertoires in COVID-19. Original analysis: Researchers report that nucleated cell counts were estimated from reference gene primer amplification. TCRdb keeps only in-frame clones here, not all; method: immunoSEQ multiplex PCR. V and J calls and clone size are as listed in that table; D and trimming were resolved from the DNA. The sample contains fewer than 450,000 clones, around 91% of which appear only once. With V trimmed by 5 bases and J by 5 bases, 11 bases remained unmatched. Germline V gene data show CDR1 as GTSNPN and CDR2 as SVGIG (reference sequence). CDR3 length: 16 residues.

The TCR originated in a woman aged 18-35 years who had recovered from COVID-19. The source material was peripheral blood. The gene calls are TRBV30 and TRBJ2-2, with 10 bases that match TRBD2. Here the CDR3 reads CAWGRAGGPSTGELFF. In DNA, the CDR3 is TGTGCCTGGGGACGAGCGGGAGGGCCGAGTACCGGGGAGCTGTTTTTT.